The following is a T cell receptor beta chain sequence with its context. Its antigen is currently unknown. The CDR3 runs 15 residues. CDR1 is SGHRS, CDR2 YFSETQ, per germline. The V and J ends lost 4 bases and 4 bases, in that order; junction bases with no gene match: 10. The sample is drawn from a study of response to subunit inactivated influenza vaccine. Study-wide points: Authors suggested each seasonal influenza vaccination recruits few new T cells.

TCRdb re-called the RT-PCR reads through MiXCR, storing one row per CDR3 protein. The sample has 450,000 to 550,000 distinct CDR3 sequences, about 25% seen once. Sequenced here: CD4+ T cells sorted from PBMCs, sampled more than 4 days after vaccination. The receptor was isolated from a man in his fifties or sixties who received an inactivated influenza vaccine. V usage is TRBV5-1 and J usage is TRBJ2-7; 8 bases match TRBD1. The CDR3 here is CASSTGQGRLYEQYF. The CDR3 DNA reads TGCGCCAGCAGCACAGGACAGGGCAGATTGTACGAGCAGTACTTC.